Listed below are T cell receptor beta chains from one sample, sequenced in a study of T cell responses to AZD1222 COVID-19 vaccine. Sequencing used immunoSEQ multiplex PCR; TCRdb keeps in-frame clones, though not all of them. The table has over 140,000 clones, over 85% seen once. The material was peripheral blood, obtained on day 0 of AZD1222 vaccination. The receptor source for this set is an adult in good health. The CDR3 runs from the conserved cysteine through the conserved F or W. Each record gives: D gene, clone size, J gene, V gene, CDR3 DNA, CDR3 protein. A D gene is named only where the DNA matches it firmly. Some rows have no size entry. The others give once, few or many, or a class for an expanded clone.

>-|-|TRBJ1-1|TRBV5-1
TGCGCCAGCAGCAGACCCGGGACACCTGAAGCTTTCTTT
CASSRPGTPEAFF
>TRBD1|-|TRBJ1-6|TRBV19
TGTGCCAGTAGTACCTCCGGGACAGGGGGCCGGTCACCCCTCCACTTT
CASSTSGTGGRSPLHF
>-|-|TRBJ2-2|TRBV11-3
TGTGCCTGCTCCCATGGGGGGCTAGGGACCGGGGAGCTGTTTTTT
CACSHGGLGTGELFF
>-|-|TRBJ1-2|TRBV7-2
TGTGCCAGCAGCTTATCGTCCGGGCAGGGCTATGGCTACACCTTC
CASSLSSGQGYGYTF
>-|-|TRBJ2-1|TRBV11-2
TGTGCCAGCAGCTTAGATCGGGGGTCCTACAATGAGCAGTTCTTC
CASSLDRGSYNEQFF
>-|-|TRBJ1-6|TRBV11-3
TGTGCCAGCAGCCCGAGAGGGACGGCGAATTCACCCCTCCACTTT
CASSPRGTANSPLHF
>TRBD1|-|TRBJ1-5|TRBV2
TGTGCCAGCAGTCCGGACAGGGCGCAGCCCCAGCATTTT
CASSPDRAQPQHF
>-|-|TRBJ1-3|TRBV18
TGTGCCAGCACCCCCGGGTCTGGAAACACCATATATTTT
CASTPGSGNTIYF
>-|-|TRBJ1-6|TRBV27
TGTGCCAGCAGTTTAAATCGTGTCTCACCCCTCCACTTT
CASSLNRVSPLHF
>-|-|TRBJ1-1|TRBV3-1/TRBV3-2
TGTGCCAGCAGCCAAGGGGCTTCGAACACTGAAGCTTTCTTT
CASSQGASNTEAFF
>TRBD1|few|TRBJ1-1|TRBV12-5
TGTGCTAGTGGTACAGGGGTTGGCACTGAAGCTTTCTTT
CASGTGVGTEAFF
>TRBD1|-|TRBJ1-4|TRBV7-8
TGTGCCAGCAGCTTGGGACAGCTTAATGAAAAACTGTTTTTT
CASSLGQLNEKLFF
>-|-|TRBJ2-1|TRBV2
TGTGCCAGCAGTGAAATTTTCGGGCCCGTCCGTTCCTCCTACAATGAGCAGTTCTTC
CASSEIFGPVRSSYNEQFF
>TRBD1|-|TRBJ2-3|TRBV6-4
TGTGCCAGCAGTGACTCTCCGGGACAGGGGGCAGATACGCAGTATTTT
CASSDSPGQGADTQYF
>TRBD2|-|TRBJ2-3|TRBV5-4
TGTGCCAGCAGCTTGGACAAAGCGGGGTGGGGCACAGATACGCAGTATTTT
CASSLDKAGWGTDTQYF
>TRBD1|-|TRBJ1-6|TRBV28
TGTGCCAGCAGTCCCCCTAACGCGGGACAGGGTCGATCACCCCTCCACTTT
CASSPPNAGQGRSPLHF
>-|-|TRBJ1-2|TRBV18
TGTGCCAGCTCACCATCGGGTTCTAACTATGGCTACACCTTC
CASSPSGSNYGYTF
>TRBD1|-|TRBJ2-5|TRBV5-1
TGCGCCAGCAGCCTCCTAGGACAGGCAGAGACCCAGTACTTC
CASSLLGQAETQYF
>-|-|TRBJ1-3|TRBV6-6
TGTGCCAGCAGCGGAAACACCATATATTTT
CASSGNTIYF
>TRBD2|-|TRBJ2-3|TRBV27
TGTGCCAGCAGTTTAGAGGGAGGGCCTTATACGCAGTATTTT
CASSLEGGPYTQYF
>-|-|TRBJ2-1|TRBV6-5
TGTGCCAGCAGTCGGTCGAATCTTAGCCGTGAGCAGTTCTTC
CASSRSNLSREQFF
>-|-|TRBJ2-1|TRBV18
TGTGCCAGCTCACCAGTCTACAATGAGCAGTTCTTC
CASSPVYNEQFF